One sample yielded the 6 T cell receptor beta chains listed below, sequenced in a study of blood T cell repertoires in COVID-19. Method: immunoSEQ multiplex PCR; TCRdb's copy keeps in-frame clones and lacks some. The sample lists about 180,000 clones, around four fifths occurring once. Sequencing input: peripheral blood. The receptor source for this set is a woman between 65 and 79 years old with COVID-19, enrolled during active disease.

This chain uses TRBV7-9 with TRBJ1-2; 11 bases match TRBD1. The CDR3 loop spans 14 amino acids. J lost 7 bases, V lost 4 bases, and 5 bases had no gene match. Per the germline V gene, CDR1 is SEHNR and CDR2 is FQNEAQ (reference sequence). The CDR3 DNA reads as TGTGCCAGCAGCTCCCCCGGGACAGGGGGTGGCTACACCTTC. This gives the protein CASSSPGTGGGYTF.

This chain links TRBV7-3 with TRBJ2-3; 9 bases are a match to TRBD2. V lost 2 bases to trimming and J lost 4 bases; unmatched junction nucleotides: 7. Germline-derived CDR1 and CDR2 are SGHTA and FQGTGA. The CDR3 runs to 16 residues. The CDR3 protein is CASSLVAGEGPDTQYF. The CDR3 DNA reads as TGTGCCAGCAGCTTAGTAGCGGGAGAAGGGCCAGATACGCAGTATTTT.

The V gene is TRBV5-4, the J gene TRBJ2-1; no reliable D call. V lost 2 bases and J lost 7, with 7 bases in between. Germline assignment: CDR1 SGHNT and CDR2 YYREEE (reference sequence). The length of the CDR3 is 12 residues. The CDR3 loop is CASSFLLNEQFF. The CDR3 nucleotides read TGTGCCAGCAGCTTCCTGTTAAATGAGCAGTTCTTC.

The chain is built from TRBV5-1 and TRBJ1-4; D may be TRBD1 (6 bases). The CDR3 totals 15 residues. Germline CDR1 SGHRS, CDR2 YFSETQ. V dropped 0 bases and J dropped 8 bases, with 14 bases sitting between them. CDR3 sequence (DNA): TGCGCCAGCAGCTTGGAGGCGGGGGCGGGCGAAAAACTGTTTTTT. Amino acids: CASSLEAGAGEKLFF.

This clone was counted a single time. This chain uses TRBV18 with TRBJ2-2; 9 bases map to TRBD1. The junction had 7 bases not matched to a gene; V was cut back by 3 bases and J by 5 bases. The CDR3 is 16 amino acids. The germline gives CDR1 KGHSH, CDR2 LQKENI. CDR3 sequence reads: CASSPEQGAMTGELFF. Written as DNA, the CDR3 is TGTGCCAGCTCACCTGAACAGGGGGCAATGACCGGGGAGCTGTTTTTT.

This clone was seen only once. The V and J genes are TRBV7-2 and TRBJ1-1; D remains ambiguous. Trimming took off 1 base at V and 0 bases at J, with 9 bases between the two ends. The germline V gene encodes CDR1 SGHTA and CDR2 FQGNSA. The CDR3 length is 15 residues. CDR3 sequence reads: CASSLGATVNTEAFF. The CDR3 DNA sequence: TGTGCCAGCAGCTTAGGGGCAACAGTGAACACTGAAGCTTTCTTT. Full variable domain (remainder filled in from reference TRBV7-2 and TRBJ1-1): GAGVSQSPSNKVTEKGKDVELRCDPISGHTALYWYRQSLGQGLEFLIYFQGNSAPDKSGLPSDRFSAERTGGSVSTLTIQRTQQEDSAVYLCASSLGATVNTEAFFGQGTRLTVV.